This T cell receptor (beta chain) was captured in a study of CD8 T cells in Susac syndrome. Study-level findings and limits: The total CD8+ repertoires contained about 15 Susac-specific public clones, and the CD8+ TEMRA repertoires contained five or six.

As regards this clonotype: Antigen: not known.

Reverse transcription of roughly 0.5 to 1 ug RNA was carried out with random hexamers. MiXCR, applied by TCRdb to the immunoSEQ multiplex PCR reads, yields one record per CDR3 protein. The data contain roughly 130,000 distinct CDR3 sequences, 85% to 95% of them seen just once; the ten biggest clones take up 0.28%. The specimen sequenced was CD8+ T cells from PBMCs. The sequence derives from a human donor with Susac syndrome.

The CDR3 DNA reads as TGTGCCAGCAGCTTGAAGCTAGGGGAGAACACTGAAGCTTTCTTT. Protein: CASSLKLGENTEAFF. J is TRBJ1-1 and V is TRBV5-4; tentatively, D is TRBD1 (5 bases). CDR1 and CDR2 from the germline V gene are SGHNT and YYREEE (reference sequence). The CDR3 totals 15 residues. Trimming cost V 1 base and J 1 base, with 11 bases left between them.